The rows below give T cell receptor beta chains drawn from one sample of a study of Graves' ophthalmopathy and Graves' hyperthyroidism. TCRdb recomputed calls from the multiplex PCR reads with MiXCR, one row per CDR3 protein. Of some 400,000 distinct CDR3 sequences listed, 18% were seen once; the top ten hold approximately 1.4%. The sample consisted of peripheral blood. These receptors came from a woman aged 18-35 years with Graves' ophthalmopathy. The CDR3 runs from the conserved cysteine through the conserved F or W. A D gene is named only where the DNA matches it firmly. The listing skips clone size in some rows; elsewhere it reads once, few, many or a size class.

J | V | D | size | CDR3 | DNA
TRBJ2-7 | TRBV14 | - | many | CASSQGTTLFYEQYF | TGTGCCAGCAGCCAAGGGACTACCCTATTCTACGAGCAGTACTTC
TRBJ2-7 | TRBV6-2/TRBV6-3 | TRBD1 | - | CASRDRELFYEQYF | TGTGCCAGCCGGGACAGGGAGTTATTCTACGAGCAGTACTTC
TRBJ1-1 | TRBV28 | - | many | CASSLPTTGNTEAFF | TGTGCCAGCAGTTTACCGACGACAGGGAACACTGAAGCTTTCTTT
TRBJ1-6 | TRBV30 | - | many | CAWSVLKARNSPLHF | TGTGCCTGGAGTGTACTTAAAGCTCGGAATTCACCCCTCCACTTT
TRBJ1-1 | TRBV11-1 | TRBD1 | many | CASSQGVTEAFF | TGTGCCAGCAGCCAGGGGGTCACTGAAGCTTTCTTT
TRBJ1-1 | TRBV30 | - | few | CAWSNLIPGGGRLNTEAFF | TGTGCCTGGAGTAACCTTATCCCGGGAGGGGGGAGGTTGAACACTGAAGCTTTCTTT
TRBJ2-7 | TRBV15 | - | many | CATSTSSYEQYF | TGTGCCACTAGCACGTCTTCCTACGAGCAGTACTTC
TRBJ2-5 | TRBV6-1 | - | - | CASGVREYQETQYF | TGTGCCAGCGGGGTCAGGGAGTACCAAGAGACCCAGTACTTC
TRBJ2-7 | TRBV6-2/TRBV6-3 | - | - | CASNPTGGYEQYF | TGTGCCAGCAACCCCACCGGGGGCTACGAGCAGTACTTC
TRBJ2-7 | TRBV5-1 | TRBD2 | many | CASSLRGLAGDEQYF | TGCGCCAGCAGCTTGAGGGGACTAGCTGGGGACGAGCAGTACTTC
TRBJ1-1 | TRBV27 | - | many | CASSPLSRRGNTEAFF | TGTGCCAGCAGTCCTCTATCCCGACGCGGGAACACTGAAGCTTTCTTT
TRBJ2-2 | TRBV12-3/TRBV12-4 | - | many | CASSFPLPPGGELFF | TGTGCCAGCAGTTTCCCACTACCTCCGGGAGGGGAGCTGTTTTTT
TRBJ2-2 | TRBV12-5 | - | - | CASGLLREPGNTGELFF | TGTGCTAGTGGTTTGCTCCGGGAGCCCGGGAACACCGGGGAGCTGTTTTTT
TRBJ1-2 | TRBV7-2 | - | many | CASSLSPGVPYGYTF | TGTGCCAGCAGCTTAAGCCCAGGGGTCCCCTATGGCTACACCTTC
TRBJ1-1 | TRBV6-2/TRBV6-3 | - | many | CASSSTGSINTEAFF | TGTGCCAGCAGTTCAACAGGGTCCATAAACACTGAAGCTTTCTTT
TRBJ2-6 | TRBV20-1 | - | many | CSASIGGTGANVLTF | TGCAGTGCCTCGATAGGGGGAACCGGGGCCAACGTCCTGACTTTC
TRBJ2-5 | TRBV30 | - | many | CAWARAGSLIQETQYF | TGTGCCTGGGCTAGGGCAGGGTCCCTCATCCAAGAGACCCAGTACTTC
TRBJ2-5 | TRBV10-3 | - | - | CAISDPIRRIEETQYF | TGTGCCATCAGTGATCCAATAAGAAGAATAGAAGAGACCCAGTACTTC